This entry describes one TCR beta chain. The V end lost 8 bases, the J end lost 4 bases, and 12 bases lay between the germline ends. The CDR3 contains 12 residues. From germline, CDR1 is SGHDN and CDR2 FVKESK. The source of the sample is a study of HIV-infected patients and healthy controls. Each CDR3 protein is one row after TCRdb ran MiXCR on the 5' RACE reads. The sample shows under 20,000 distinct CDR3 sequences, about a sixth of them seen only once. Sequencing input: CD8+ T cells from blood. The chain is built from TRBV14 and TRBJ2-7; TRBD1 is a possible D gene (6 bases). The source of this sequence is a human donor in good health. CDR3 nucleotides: TGTGCCAGCGGGGGCTTGGGATACGAGCAGTACTTC. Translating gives CASGGLGYEQYF.